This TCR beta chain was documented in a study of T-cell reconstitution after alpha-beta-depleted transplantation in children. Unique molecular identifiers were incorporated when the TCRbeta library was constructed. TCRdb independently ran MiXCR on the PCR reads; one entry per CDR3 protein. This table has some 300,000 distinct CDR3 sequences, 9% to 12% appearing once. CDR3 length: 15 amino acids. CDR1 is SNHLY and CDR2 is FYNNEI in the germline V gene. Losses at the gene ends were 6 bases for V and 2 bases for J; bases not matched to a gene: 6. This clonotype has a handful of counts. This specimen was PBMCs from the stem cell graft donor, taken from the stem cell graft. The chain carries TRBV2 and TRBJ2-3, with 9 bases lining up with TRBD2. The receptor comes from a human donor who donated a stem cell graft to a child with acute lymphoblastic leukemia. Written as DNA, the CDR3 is TGTGCCAGCAGGAAGGGACTAGCCCCCACAGATACGCAGTATTTT. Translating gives CASRKGLAPTDTQYF.